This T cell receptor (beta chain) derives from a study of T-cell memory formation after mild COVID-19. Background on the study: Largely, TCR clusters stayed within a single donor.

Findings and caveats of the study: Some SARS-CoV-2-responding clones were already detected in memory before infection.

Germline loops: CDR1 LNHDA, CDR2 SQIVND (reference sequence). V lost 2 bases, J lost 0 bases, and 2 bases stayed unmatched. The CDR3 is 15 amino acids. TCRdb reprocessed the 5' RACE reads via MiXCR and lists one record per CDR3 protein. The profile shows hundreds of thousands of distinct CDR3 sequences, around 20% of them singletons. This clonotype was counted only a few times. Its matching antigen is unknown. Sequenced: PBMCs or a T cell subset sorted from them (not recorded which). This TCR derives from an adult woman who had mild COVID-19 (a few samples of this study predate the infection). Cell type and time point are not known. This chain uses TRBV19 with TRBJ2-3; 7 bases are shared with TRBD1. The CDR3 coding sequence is TGTGCCAGTAGTATACAGGGGGTTAGCACAGATACGCAGTATTTT. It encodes CASSIQGVSTDTQYF.